A selection of T cell receptor beta chains follows, all from one sample in a study of blood T cell repertoires in COVID-19. TCRdb's copy holds only in-frame clones and misses some; the assay was immunoSEQ multiplex PCR. The sample records about 37,000 clones, 70% to 90% being singletons. Sequencing input: peripheral blood. These receptors originate from a man in his 60s with active COVID-19. Both conserved end residues are part of each CDR3. The order of the fields is clone size, J gene, D gene, V gene, CDR3 DNA, CDR3 protein. A D gene is named only where the DNA matches it firmly. Not all rows give a size; the values are once, few, many and, for expanded clones, a class.

clone size: -
J gene: TRBJ1-2
D gene: TRBD1
V gene: TRBV3-1/TRBV3-2
CDR3 DNA: TGTGCCAGCAGCCTACAGGGGGGCGGCTACACCTTC
CDR3 protein: CASSLQGGGYTF

clone size: -
J gene: TRBJ1-1
D gene: -
V gene: TRBV25-1
CDR3 DNA: TGTGCCAGCAGGACAGTTAACACTGAAGCTTTCTTT
CDR3 protein: CASRTVNTEAFF

clone size: -
J gene: TRBJ1-5
D gene: -
V gene: TRBV10-3
CDR3 DNA: TGTGCCATCCAAGAGGGCAATCAGCCCCAGCATTTT
CDR3 protein: CAIQEGNQPQHF

clone size: -
J gene: TRBJ2-1
D gene: -
V gene: TRBV15
CDR3 DNA: TGTGCCACCAGCAGAGGGGAAAGCGGAGAGTCCTACAATGAGCAGTTCTTC
CDR3 protein: CATSRGESGESYNEQFF

clone size: -
J gene: TRBJ2-5
D gene: -
V gene: TRBV3-1/TRBV3-2
CDR3 DNA: TGTGCCAGCAGCGATTCGCGAGAGACCCAGTACTTC
CDR3 protein: CASSDSRETQYF

clone size: -
J gene: TRBJ2-4
D gene: -
V gene: TRBV5-5
CDR3 DNA: TGTGCCAGCAGCCCTTACAGGGACATGACGGAAAACATTCAGTACTTC
CDR3 protein: CASSPYRDMTENIQYF

clone size: -
J gene: TRBJ1-5
D gene: -
V gene: TRBV5-8
CDR3 DNA: TGTGCCAGCAGAGACCCGGGACACATCAATCAGCCCCAGCATTTT
CDR3 protein: CASRDPGHINQPQHF

clone size: -
J gene: TRBJ2-3
D gene: TRBD1
V gene: TRBV13
CDR3 DNA: TGTGCCAGCAGCTTTTTGACAGGGGGCACAGATACGCAGTATTTT
CDR3 protein: CASSFLTGGTDTQYF

clone size: -
J gene: TRBJ2-7
D gene: -
V gene: TRBV27
CDR3 DNA: TGTGCCAGCAGGGGCCTAACATCCTACGAGCAGTACTTC
CDR3 protein: CASRGLTSYEQYF

clone size: -
J gene: TRBJ2-3
D gene: -
V gene: TRBV2
CDR3 DNA: TGTGCCAGCAGTCGGACTACCAATACGCAGTATTTT
CDR3 protein: CASSRTTNTQYF

clone size: -
J gene: TRBJ1-1
D gene: TRBD1
V gene: TRBV7-8
CDR3 DNA: TGTGCCAGCAGCTTATGGGACAGGGGCGGCTTCGTTGAAGCTTTCTTT
CDR3 protein: CASSLWDRGGFVEAFF

clone size: -
J gene: TRBJ1-5
D gene: TRBD1
V gene: TRBV5-5
CDR3 DNA: TGTGCCAGCAGCTTGGGACAGGGGTTCTTGAGCAATCAGCCCCAGCATTTT
CDR3 protein: CASSLGQGFLSNQPQHF

clone size: few
J gene: TRBJ2-3
D gene: -
V gene: TRBV27
CDR3 DNA: TGTGCCAGCAGTGCGGACTCGCCCACAGATACGCAGTATTTT
CDR3 protein: CASSADSPTDTQYF

clone size: -
J gene: TRBJ1-1
D gene: -
V gene: TRBV11-2
CDR3 DNA: TGTGCCAGCAGCTTAGGTGAGGGTATTACCACTGAAGCTTTCTTT
CDR3 protein: CASSLGEGITTEAFF

clone size: -
J gene: TRBJ2-7
D gene: TRBD2
V gene: TRBV7-2
CDR3 DNA: TGTGCCAGCAGCTTAAATCCGCCCGGGACTAGCGGGAGGATAGGCGAGCAGTACTTC
CDR3 protein: CASSLNPPGTSGRIGEQYF

clone size: -
J gene: TRBJ2-3
D gene: -
V gene: TRBV18
CDR3 DNA: TGTGCCAGCTCACCGGACGGGTCAGGGGCAGATACGCAGTATTTT
CDR3 protein: CASSPDGSGADTQYF

clone size: -
J gene: TRBJ2-7
D gene: -
V gene: TRBV2
CDR3 DNA: TGTGCCAGCAGTGAGAACAGGGTCACCTACGAGCAGTACTTC
CDR3 protein: CASSENRVTYEQYF

clone size: -
J gene: TRBJ2-7
D gene: -
V gene: TRBV5-1
CDR3 DNA: TGCGCCAGCAGCTTCTCGGGTGTCTACGAGCAGTACTTC
CDR3 protein: CASSFSGVYEQYF

clone size: -
J gene: TRBJ1-2
D gene: -
V gene: TRBV6-1
CDR3 DNA: TGTGCCAGCGGTGACGTCTATGGCTACACCTTC
CDR3 protein: CASGDVYGYTF

clone size: once
J gene: TRBJ2-1
D gene: -
V gene: TRBV5-1
CDR3 DNA: TGCGCCAGCAGCTTGGGGGGGACTCCGACCGATGAGCAGTTCTTC
CDR3 protein: CASSLGGTPTDEQFF

clone size: -
J gene: TRBJ1-3
D gene: -
V gene: TRBV5-1
CDR3 DNA: TGCGCCAGCAGCTCATTGGATGTATGGGGGGGACCCTCTGGAAACACCATATATTTT
CDR3 protein: CASSSLDVWGGPSGNTIYF

clone size: -
J gene: TRBJ2-5
D gene: TRBD2
V gene: TRBV10-2
CDR3 DNA: TGCGCCAGCAGTGAAACTAGCGGGGCTCAAGAGACCCAGTACTTC
CDR3 protein: CASSETSGAQETQYF

clone size: -
J gene: TRBJ1-4
D gene: TRBD1
V gene: TRBV6-6
CDR3 DNA: TGTGCCAGCAGCGGGACAGGGGTAACTAATGAAAAACTGTTTTTT
CDR3 protein: CASSGTGVTNEKLFF

clone size: -
J gene: TRBJ1-5
D gene: -
V gene: TRBV5-8
CDR3 DNA: TGTGCCAGCAGCCCCCTCGGGCAGGGCGATCAGCCCCAGCATTTT
CDR3 protein: CASSPLGQGDQPQHF

clone size: -
J gene: TRBJ1-5
D gene: -
V gene: TRBV3-1/TRBV3-2
CDR3 DNA: TGTGCCAGCAGCCTTAGCTCTTGGCAGCCCCAGCATTTT
CDR3 protein: CASSLSSWQPQHF

clone size: few
J gene: TRBJ2-2
D gene: TRBD2
V gene: TRBV7-2
CDR3 DNA: TGTGCCAGCAGCCCTAGCGGGAACACCGGGGAGCTGTTTTTT
CDR3 protein: CASSPSGNTGELFF

clone size: -
J gene: TRBJ1-2
D gene: -
V gene: TRBV30
CDR3 DNA: TGTGCCTGGAGTGTTTGGCTCACGTATCATGGCTACACCTTC
CDR3 protein: CAWSVWLTYHGYTF

clone size: once
J gene: TRBJ2-1
D gene: TRBD2
V gene: TRBV7-3
CDR3 DNA: TGTGCCAGCAGCTCGAACCCCAGGCGGGAGACCTACAATGAGCAGTTCTTC
CDR3 protein: CASSSNPRRETYNEQFF

clone size: -
J gene: TRBJ2-7
D gene: -
V gene: TRBV25-1
CDR3 DNA: TGTGCCAGCAAAGTCGGGGGAGCTGACGCCTACGAGCAGTACTTC
CDR3 protein: CASKVGGADAYEQYF

clone size: -
J gene: TRBJ2-5
D gene: TRBD1
V gene: TRBV4-2
CDR3 DNA: TGTGCCAGCAGCCAAGATCAAGGGACAGGGTCGGAGACCCAGTACTTC
CDR3 protein: CASSQDQGTGSETQYF

clone size: -
J gene: TRBJ2-3
D gene: -
V gene: TRBV19
CDR3 DNA: TGTGCCAGTAGTAAGGCAGCGACCACAGATACGCAGTATTTT
CDR3 protein: CASSKAATTDTQYF

clone size: -
J gene: TRBJ2-3
D gene: -
V gene: TRBV25-1
CDR3 DNA: TGTGCCAGCAGTGGCAACCTAGTTACGCAGTATTTT
CDR3 protein: CASSGNLVTQYF

clone size: -
J gene: TRBJ2-7
D gene: TRBD1
V gene: TRBV19
CDR3 DNA: TGTGCCAGTAGCGTGGGGGACAGTTACGAGCAGTACTTC
CDR3 protein: CASSVGDSYEQYF

clone size: -
J gene: TRBJ1-2
D gene: TRBD1
V gene: TRBV18
CDR3 DNA: TGTGCCAGCTCGTATACAGGGGCGAACTATGGCTACACCTTC
CDR3 protein: CASSYTGANYGYTF

clone size: -
J gene: TRBJ2-7
D gene: -
V gene: TRBV4-1
CDR3 DNA: TGCGCCAGCAGCCAAGTGGCAGGGCCGAAAGAGCAGTACTTC
CDR3 protein: CASSQVAGPKEQYF

clone size: once
J gene: TRBJ2-3
D gene: TRBD1
V gene: TRBV5-1
CDR3 DNA: TGCGCCAGCAGCTTACAGGGGTATGAAACTACAGATACGCAGTATTTT
CDR3 protein: CASSLQGYETTDTQYF

clone size: once
J gene: TRBJ2-1
D gene: TRBD2
V gene: TRBV15
CDR3 DNA: TGTGCCACCAGCAGAGAGACACTTGGGACTAGCGGGAGTGGTGAGCAGTTCTTC
CDR3 protein: CATSRETLGTSGSGEQFF

clone size: -
J gene: TRBJ2-1
D gene: TRBD2
V gene: TRBV7-8
CDR3 DNA: TGTGCCAGCAGCGGATTTCTAGCGGACAATGAGCAGTTCTTC
CDR3 protein: CASSGFLADNEQFF

clone size: -
J gene: TRBJ2-7
D gene: TRBD1
V gene: TRBV6-5
CDR3 DNA: TGTGCCATCGGGATCAACAGGGGCCCCTACGAGCAGTACTTC
CDR3 protein: CAIGINRGPYEQYF

clone size: few
J gene: TRBJ2-7
D gene: -
V gene: TRBV11-2
CDR3 DNA: TGTGCCAGCACCGACCGAGCGGGCTCCTACGAGCAGTACTTC
CDR3 protein: CASTDRAGSYEQYF

clone size: once
J gene: TRBJ1-1
D gene: TRBD1
V gene: TRBV19
CDR3 DNA: TGTGCCAGCGCCGGGACAGCGAACACTGAAGCTTTCTTT
CDR3 protein: CASAGTANTEAFF

clone size: -
J gene: TRBJ2-3
D gene: -
V gene: TRBV6-2/TRBV6-3
CDR3 DNA: TGTGCCAGCAGTTACTCGAGGCAGGAAACAGGGGATACGCAGTATTTT
CDR3 protein: CASSYSRQETGDTQYF

clone size: -
J gene: TRBJ2-1
D gene: -
V gene: TRBV11-2
CDR3 DNA: TGTGCCAGCAGCTTAACAGGGAGCTCCTACAATGAGCAGTTCTTC
CDR3 protein: CASSLTGSSYNEQFF

clone size: -
J gene: TRBJ2-1
D gene: TRBD2
V gene: TRBV28
CDR3 DNA: TGTGCCAGCAGTCCGTTAGCGGGGACCAATGAGCAGTTCTTC
CDR3 protein: CASSPLAGTNEQFF

clone size: -
J gene: TRBJ1-4
D gene: TRBD1
V gene: TRBV30
CDR3 DNA: TGTGCCTGGAACAGGGACAGGGCGGGTGAAAAACTGTTTTTT
CDR3 protein: CAWNRDRAGEKLFF

clone size: -
J gene: TRBJ1-3
D gene: TRBD1
V gene: TRBV28
CDR3 DNA: TGTGCCAGCAGCTTAGGGGGCAGGCCCTCCTCTGGAAACACCATATATTTT
CDR3 protein: CASSLGGRPSSGNTIYF

clone size: -
J gene: TRBJ2-3
D gene: TRBD1
V gene: TRBV5-1
CDR3 DNA: TGCGCCAGCAGTCGGACAGGGACTAGCACAGATACGCAGTATTTT
CDR3 protein: CASSRTGTSTDTQYF

clone size: -
J gene: TRBJ2-1
D gene: -
V gene: TRBV6-4
CDR3 DNA: TGTGCCAGCAGCTCCCTCGGACTGGGGAATGAGCAGTTCTTC
CDR3 protein: CASSSLGLGNEQFF

clone size: once
J gene: TRBJ2-1
D gene: -
V gene: TRBV15
CDR3 DNA: TGTGCCACCAGCAGAGAAGCGGTATCATACAATGAGCAGTTCTTC
CDR3 protein: CATSREAVSYNEQFF

clone size: -
J gene: TRBJ2-1
D gene: -
V gene: TRBV7-9
CDR3 DNA: TGTGCCAGCAGACCGTACGCGAGCTCCTACAATGAGCAGTTCTTC
CDR3 protein: CASRPYASSYNEQFF

clone size: medium-sized
J gene: TRBJ2-7
D gene: -
V gene: TRBV15
CDR3 DNA: TGTGCCACCAGCCCCGACCTAGTCTCCGAGCAGTACTTC
CDR3 protein: CATSPDLVSEQYF

clone size: -
J gene: TRBJ1-4
D gene: TRBD1
V gene: TRBV5-8
CDR3 DNA: TGTGCCAGCAGCCCGGGACAGGCTAATGAAAAACTGTTTTTT
CDR3 protein: CASSPGQANEKLFF

clone size: -
J gene: TRBJ1-6
D gene: TRBD1
V gene: TRBV7-2
CDR3 DNA: TGTGCCAGCAGCCTATCCGGGACAGGGGGCGCCTCCACTAATTCACCCCTCCACTTT
CDR3 protein: CASSLSGTGGASTNSPLHF

clone size: -
J gene: TRBJ1-1
D gene: -
V gene: TRBV7-5
CDR3 DNA: TGTGCCAGAAGCTTTCCAGCCAGGACAGGGAAGGCTTGTGAAGCTTTCTTT
CDR3 protein: CARSFPARTGKACEAFF

clone size: -
J gene: TRBJ1-2
D gene: TRBD1
V gene: TRBV5-1
CDR3 DNA: TGCGCCAGCAGCTTGGGACAGGGCGGGGGCTACACCTTC
CDR3 protein: CASSLGQGGGYTF

clone size: -
J gene: TRBJ1-2
D gene: -
V gene: TRBV2
CDR3 DNA: TGTGCCAGCAGTGAAAGCAGGGTGGACTATGGCTACACCTTC
CDR3 protein: CASSESRVDYGYTF

clone size: -
J gene: TRBJ2-7
D gene: TRBD2
V gene: TRBV19
CDR3 DNA: TGTGCCAGTAGTTCCATCCTCGGGACTACCTACGAGCAGTACTTC
CDR3 protein: CASSSILGTTYEQYF

clone size: -
J gene: TRBJ2-1
D gene: -
V gene: TRBV4-3
CDR3 DNA: TGCGCCAGCAGCCATATCGCGGGTCCGGAGCAGTTCTTC
CDR3 protein: CASSHIAGPEQFF